A single T cell receptor beta chain is shown here with its context. The antigen remains unidentified. Other DNA sequences in the same sample also yield this CDR3. The CDR3 sequence is 12 residues long. Per germline, CDR1 GTSNPN and CDR2 SVGIG (reference sequence). Between the trimmed V and J ends, which lost 0 bases and 5 bases, there was a span of 7 bases. This record comes from a study of cytomegalovirus exposure and HLA in healthy donors. Study observations and caveats: When analyzed later, a missense DCLRE1C variant was found to be linked to TCR beta V- and J-gene trimming.

Use of 60 Vbeta and 13 Jbeta primers characterized the PCR. Assay: immunoSEQ multiplex PCR; the TCRdb copy retains only in-frame clones and omits some. The sample includes roughly 80,000 clones. Sequencing input: PBMCs. The gene calls are TRBV30 and TRBJ2-5; D is possibly TRBD2 (6 bases). This sequence was found in a man aged 45-60 years in good health and CMV-seropositive. DNA for the CDR3: TGTGCCTGGAGTGTAGGAGGGGAGACCCAGTACTTC. This gives the protein CAWSVGGETQYF.